The 32 T cell receptor beta chains presented below share a single source sample, sequenced in a study of identical twins. TCRdb analysed the 5' RACE reads with MiXCR anew, one entry per CDR3 protein. The data contain hundreds of thousands of distinct CDR3 sequences, under 9% of them seen just once; the ten biggest clones take up approximately 2.1%. Separately, the same data were catalogued under a study of yellow fever vaccine responses in identical twins.

Sequenced input: memory (CD45RO+) T cells sorted from blood. The receptor set was obtained from a woman younger than 35 in good health.

The chain couples TRBV20-1 to TRBJ1-5; D unresolved. Per germline, CDR1 DFQATT and CDR2 SNEGSKA (reference sequence). Trimming took off 0 bases at V and 1 base at J, with 16 bases between the two ends. This CDR3 is built from 17 residues. CDR3 sequence reads: CSARDRKYVGSNQPQHF. The CDR3 DNA sequence: TGCAGTGCTAGAGATCGCAAATATGTCGGGAGCAATCAGCCCCAGCATTTT.

V and J are TRBV3-1 and TRBJ2-5; 10 bases agree with TRBD2. This CDR3 is 17 amino acids long. Germline V gene sequence: CDR1 LGHDT, CDR2 YNNKEL (reference sequence). The trim removed 1 base at V and 5 bases at J, leaving 10 bases unmatched. The CDR3 loop reads CASSQGQASGSMETQYF. CDR3 sequence (DNA): TGTGCCAGCAGCCAAGGCCAGGCTAGCGGGAGTATGGAGACCCAGTACTTC.

V gene TRBV5-1 combines with J gene TRBJ1-1; D unresolved. CDR1 SGHRS and CDR2 YFSETQ come from the germline V gene. CDR3 size: 15 residues. Deletions cut 4 bases from V and 5 bases from J, with 18 bases between. The CDR3 DNA follows: TGCGCCAGCAGCCCCCCGGCAAGGGCTGCAACTGAAGCTTTCTTT. This encodes CASSPPARAATEAFF.

The sample holds many counts of this clonotype. The chain carries TRBV7-9 and TRBJ2-4; 12 nucleotides align to TRBD2. CDR1 is SEHNR and CDR2 is FQNEAQ in the germline V gene (reference sequence). Trimming removed 5 bases from V and 1 base from J; junction bases left unmatched: 0. The CDR3 has 15 residues. Here the CDR3 DNA reads TGTGCCAGCAGCACTAGCGGGGGGGCCAAAAACATTCAGTACTTC. Protein: CASSTSGGAKNIQYF.

In this sample, this clonotype turned up a few times. This chain uses TRBV3-1 with TRBJ2-1; D call uncertain. Germline assignment: CDR1 LGHDT and CDR2 YNNKEL (reference sequence). The CDR3 sequence is 13 residues long. Trimming left V 1 base short and J 6 bases short, with 7 bases between. The CDR3 DNA follows: TGTGCCAGCAGCCAAGGGCCAGTCAATGAGCAGTTCTTC. It specifies CASSQGPVNEQFF.

This clonotype came up many times. This chain uses TRBV28 with TRBJ1-2, with 8 bases aligning to TRBD1. Germline-derived CDR1 and CDR2 are MDHEN and SYDVKM. The CDR3 is 17 amino acids. After removal of 2 bases from V and 4 bases from J, the junction contained 12 bases not matched to a gene. CDR3 loop: CASSLARTGRERYGYTF. Written as DNA, the CDR3 is TGTGCCAGCAGTTTAGCACGGACAGGGAGAGAACGCTATGGCTACACCTTC.

This clonotype has more than one count but fewer than ten. The chain employs TRBV6-1 and TRBJ2-2, with 10 bases fitting TRBD1. Germline trimming cut 1 base from V and 10 bases from J; bases unmatched to any gene: 15. The CDR3 contains 18 residues. Germline values: CDR1 MNHNS, CDR2 SASEGT. Here the CDR3 reads CASSEGSWGQGSSEELFF. CDR3 in DNA: TGTGCCAGCAGTGAAGGTTCTTGGGGACAGGGGAGTTCAGAGGAGCTGTTTTTT.

The count of this clonotype is one. The chain combines TRBV2 with TRBJ2-1; 14 bases line up with TRBD2. From germline, CDR1 is SNHLY and CDR2 FYNNEI. V gave up 7 bases and J gave up 6 bases; unmatched junction bases: 8. The CDR3 is 16 amino acids. The DNA of the CDR3 is TGTGCCAGCATGGATCCGGGACTAGCGGGAGTCAATGAGCAGTTCTTC. Protein sequence: CASMDPGLAGVNEQFF.

This clonotype was seen only a few times. This chain uses TRBV19 with TRBJ1-4; no definite D call. Between the trimmed V and J ends, which lost 3 bases and 2 bases, there was a span of 10 bases. CDR3 length equals 15 residues. The V gene's germline CDR1 is LNHDA and CDR2 SQIVND (reference sequence). The CDR3: CASSIYGVTNEKLFF. The DNA of the CDR3 is TGTGCCAGTAGTATCTACGGGGTCACTAATGAAAAACTGTTTTTT.

In this sample, this clonotype turned up a few times. The V and J genes are TRBV7-6 and TRBJ2-7; 8 positions agree with TRBD2. There are 13 residues in the CDR3. Germline V gene data show CDR1 as SGHVS and CDR2 as FNYEAQ. The junction had 5 bases not matched to a gene; V was cut back by 5 bases and J by 5 bases. As DNA, the CDR3 is TGTGCCAGCAGCGAACAAGCGGGAGACGAGCAGTACTTC. Translating it yields CASSEQAGDEQYF.

The rearrangement joins TRBV5-1 to TRBJ2-1, with a tentative D call TRBD1 (5 bases). This CDR3 contains 16 residues. Germline CDR1 is SGHRS and CDR2 is YFSETQ. Trimming took 0 bases from V and 0 from J, leaving 10 bases between them. The CDR3 coding sequence is TGCGCCAGCAGCTTGGCCCCGGACATCTCCTACAATGAGCAGTTCTTC. Its protein is CASSLAPDISYNEQFF.

V gene TRBV20-1 combines with J gene TRBJ2-3; 10 bases are shared with TRBD2. The CDR3 loop spans 16 amino acids. Germline CDR1 and CDR2: DFQATT and SNEGSKA (reference sequence). V shed 4 bases, J shed 7 bases, and the junction held 14 bases outside the gene matches. The CDR3 region has the DNA TGCAGTGCTATCCATCTAGCGGGGGCCCGTGGAAATACGCAGTATTTT. Translated, it gives CSAIHLAGARGNTQYF.

This clonotype was picked up a small number of times. This chain connects TRBV5-1 to TRBJ1-2; D is possibly TRBD1 (6 bases). The length of the CDR3 is 15 residues. The germline CDR1 and CDR2 sequences are SGHRS and YFSETQ. V was shortened by 3 bases and J by 6 bases, with 18 bases between the two germline ends. The DNA of the CDR3 is TGCGCCAGCAGCTCCCATTCGGGGGGCTTGGATGGCTACACCTTC. The encoded protein is CASSSHSGGLDGYTF.

This chain links TRBV24-1 with TRBJ2-1, with D hard to call. The CDR3 consists of 12 residues. V lost 4 bases, J lost 6 bases, and 6 bases lay in between. Germline-derived CDR1 and CDR2 are KGHDR and SFDVKD. The CDR3 DNA follows: TGTGCCACCAGTGAGAATGTCAATGAGCAGTTCTTC. Translating gives CATSENVNEQFF.

This clonotype showed up many times. This chain connects TRBV12-3 or TRBV12-4 to TRBJ2-2; D may be TRBD1 (6 bases). This CDR3 comprises 14 residues. The V gene lost 6 bases and the J gene lost 0 bases, with 8 bases spanning the gap. The CDR3 nucleotides read TGTGCCAGCAGAAGGACAGCGAACACCGGGGAGCTGTTTTTT. Amino acids: CASRRTANTGELFF.

The chain recombines TRBV6-1 with TRBJ1-1; TRBD1 might be the D (5 bases). This CDR3 is built from 14 residues. Trimming removed 3 bases at V and 4 bases at J, with 12 bases between. The germline gives CDR1 MNHNS, CDR2 SASEGT. This CDR3 is CASSETTGVTEAFF. In nucleotides, the CDR3 is TGTGCCAGCAGTGAGACAACAGGAGTCACTGAAGCTTTCTTT.

The chain uses TRBV18 and TRBJ2-3, with 7 bases that match TRBD2. V shed 3 bases, J shed 2 bases, and the junction held 5 bases outside the gene matches. CDR1 is KGHSH and CDR2 is LQKENI in the germline V gene. The CDR3 is 15 amino acids. CDR3 region: CASSPDGGITDTQYF. CDR3 coding DNA: TGTGCCAGCTCACCGGACGGGGGGATCACAGATACGCAGTATTTT.

This clonotype has only a few counts. This chain joins TRBV18 and TRBJ2-1; tentatively, D is TRBD1 (6 bases). CDR1 is KGHSH, CDR2 LQKENI, per germline. The CDR3 loop spans 14 amino acids. V lost 5 bases and J 5 bases, leaving 13 bases between the germline ends. CDR3 sequence reads: CASSTLRTDNEQFF. CDR3 bases: TGTGCCAGCTCAACGTTAAGGACAGACAATGAGCAGTTCTTC. Complete variable domain (other parts from reference TRBV18 and TRBJ2-1): NAGVMQNPRHLVRRRGQEARLRCSPMKGHSHVYWYRQLPEEGLKFMVYLQKENIIDESGMPKERFSAEFPKEGPSILRIQQVVRGDSAAYFCASSTLRTDNEQFFGPGTRLTVL.

This clonotype came up many times. The V and J genes are TRBV11-2 and TRBJ1-2; no definite D call. Germline values: CDR1 SGHAT, CDR2 FQNNGV. V was trimmed by 8 bases and J by 8 bases, leaving 15 bases between them. The CDR3 extends over 12 amino acids. CDR3 loop: CASRKTEAGYTF. The CDR3 nucleotides are TGTGCCAGCCGAAAGACGGAGGCAGGCTACACCTTC.

The J gene is TRBJ2-2, the V gene TRBV12-3 or TRBV12-4, with TRBD1 matching 8 bases. CDR3 size: 15 residues. V lost 6 bases, J lost 4 bases, and 7 bases stayed unmatched. In DNA form, the CDR3 reads TGTGCCAGCAGAAAGACAGGGGTAGTCACCGGGGAGCTGTTTTTT. Its translation is CASRKTGVVTGELFF.

This clonotype was counted at least ten times. V usage is TRBV7-7 and J usage is TRBJ2-2, with D perhaps matching TRBD1 (5 bases). The CDR3 consists of 13 residues. Trimming removed 0 bases from V and 8 bases from J, with 7 bases in between. Germline V gives CDR1 SSHAT, CDR2 FNYEAQ (reference sequence). The CDR3 loop is CASSLATEGELFF. The CDR3 DNA follows: TGTGCCAGCAGCTTAGCGACAGAGGGGGAGCTGTTTTTT.

CDR3 sequence: CSAPVQGGNGYTF. CDR3 sequence (DNA): TGCAGTGCCCCCGTCCAGGGGGGAAATGGCTACACCTTC. The chain has TRBV20-1 and TRBJ1-2, with 7 positions matching TRBD1. The CDR3 loop spans 13 amino acids. CDR1 is DFQATT, CDR2 SNEGSKA, per germline (reference sequence). With V trimmed by 6 bases and J by 6 bases, 10 bases remained unmatched.

The chain joins TRBV5-8 to TRBJ2-1, with 10 bases aligning to TRBD2. The CDR3 is 16 residues long. The germline V gene has CDR1 SGHTS and CDR2 YDEGEE. The V gene end was trimmed by 0 bases and the J gene end by 5 bases; junction bases not matched to a gene: 5. CDR3 nucleotide sequence: TGTGCCAGCAGCTTGGCTCTAGCGGGAGCAGACAATGAGCAGTTCTTC. Translating gives CASSLALAGADNEQFF. Full variable domain (missing parts from reference TRBV5-8 and TRBJ2-1): EAGVTQSPTHLIKTRGQQATLRCSPISGHTSVYWYQQALGLGLQFLLWYDEGEERNRGNFPPRFSGRQFPNYSSELNVNALELEDSALYLCASSLALAGADNEQFFGPGTRLTVL.

This clonotype was seen a handful of times. This sequence joins TRBV10-3 and TRBJ1-2; TRBD1 agrees at 9 bases. CDR3 size: 14 residues. J gave up 4 bases and V 7 bases, and 7 bases lay outside the gene matches. The germline gives CDR1 ENHRY, CDR2 SYGVKD. The CDR3 region has the DNA TGTGCCATCACCCACGACAGGGGGGGCTATGGCTACACCTTC. Translated, it gives CAITHDRGGYGYTF.

This sequence joins TRBV7-2 and TRBJ2-1, with 7 bases matching TRBD2. Trimming at V came to 4 bases and at J to 9 bases, leaving 9 bases not matched to a gene. This CDR3 spans 14 amino acids. CDR1 is SGHTA, CDR2 FQGNSA, per germline. In nucleotides, the CDR3 is TGTGCCAGCAGCTGGGGAGGACTAGTTCTTGAGCAGTTCTTC. Its translation: CASSWGGLVLEQFF.

The gene calls are TRBV7-9 and TRBJ2-5; the match to TRBD1 covers 7 bases. This CDR3 is 12 amino acids long. CDR1 is SEHNR, CDR2 FQNEAQ, per germline (reference sequence). The J segment lost 7 bases and the V segment lost 5 bases, leaving 4 bases of the junction unmatched. The CDR3 loop reads CASSLQGSTQYF. The CDR3 DNA reads as TGTGCCAGCAGCCTACAGGGGTCGACCCAGTACTTC.

This rearrangement joins TRBV10-3 to TRBJ2-7; the D gene is possibly TRBD2 (6 bases). The CDR3 covers 14 residues. With 6 bases removed from V and 6 bases from J, the gap between germline ends came to 18 bases. Germline V gene data show CDR1 as ENHRY and CDR2 as SYGVKD. The CDR3 sequence is CAIRRGGSGAEQYV. For the CDR3, the DNA is TGTGCCATCAGGCGGGGAGGCTCGGGTGCCGAGCAGTACGTC.

In this sample, this clonotype turned up many times. This chain links TRBV2 with TRBJ2-5, with unresolved D. Between the trimmed V and J ends, which lost 4 bases and 1 base, there was a span of 7 bases. The length of the CDR3 is 13 residues. Germline V gives CDR1 SNHLY, CDR2 FYNNEI. The CDR3 protein is CASSVDFQETQYF. In nucleotides, the CDR3 is TGTGCCAGCAGTGTAGATTTCCAAGAGACCCAGTACTTC. The variable domain in full, completed from reference TRBV2 and TRBJ2-5, reads EPEVTQTPSHQVTQMGQEVILRCVPISNHLYFYWYRQILGQKVEFLVSFYNNEISEKSEIFDDQFSVERPDGSNFTLKIRSTKLEDSAMYFCASSVDFQETQYFGPGTRLLVL.

This clonotype was seen repeatedly, ten times or more. The gene calls are TRBV24-1 and TRBJ2-3, with D unresolved. Deletions cut 5 bases from V and 2 bases from J, with 19 bases between. This CDR3 contains 17 residues. In germline, CDR1 is KGHDR, CDR2 SFDVKD. The CDR3 region is CATSAPPTPFNTDTQYF. The CDR3 DNA sequence: TGTGCCACCAGTGCTCCACCGACACCCTTCAACACAGATACGCAGTATTTT.

This clonotype was recorded at least ten times. The CDR3 DNA sequence: TGTGCCAGCAGCCAGACCGGGGCTCGAGGTACAGATACGCAGTATTTT. As protein: CASSQTGARGTDTQYF. The rearrangement joins TRBV7-9 to TRBJ2-3; D is possibly TRBD1 or TRBD2 (5 bases each). The V gene's germline CDR1 is SEHNR and CDR2 FQNEAQ (reference sequence). The CDR3 runs to 16 residues. The ends were cut back, 5 bases at V and 3 bases at J, with 18 bases in the middle.

The table lists this clonotype with many counts. V usage is TRBV20-1 and J usage is TRBJ2-1, with unresolved D. The CDR3 spans 14 residues. Germline V gives CDR1 DFQATT, CDR2 SNEGSKA (reference sequence). Trimming took 6 bases from V and 8 from J, leaving 20 bases between them. CDR3 nucleotide sequence: TGCAGTGCCAAGAGACCGGGCGGAGCATATGAGCAGTTCTTC. It encodes CSAKRPGGAYEQFF.

This clonotype was observed many times. This chain uses TRBV5-1 with TRBJ1-1; the D is unclear. Trimming took 2 bases from V and 1 from J, leaving 6 bases between them. The CDR3 is 13 amino acids. CDR1 and CDR2 from the germline V gene are SGHRS and YFSETQ. The CDR3 DNA is TGCGCCAGCAGCTTCTACGAGAACACTGAAGCTTTCTTT. It codes for CASSFYENTEAFF.